The 32 T cell receptor beta chains below come from one sample, sequenced in a study of beta chain features in type 1 diabetes. Expressed TCRB transcripts were sequenced because the isolated RNA had all been reverse transcribed beforehand. Method: immunoSEQ multiplex PCR; TCRdb's copy keeps in-frame clones and lacks some. The data contain roughly 150,000 clones, around 10% of them seen just once; the ten biggest clones take up 2% to 2.5%. Specimen: central memory CD4+ T cells from blood. Every receptor here comes from a man in his late teens or twenties in good health.

This chain connects TRBV5-1 to TRBJ1-1; D is ambiguous. V was cut by 2 bases and J by 4 bases, with 9 bases left in between. In germline, CDR1 is SGHRS, CDR2 YFSETQ. The CDR3 runs 13 residues. DNA for the CDR3: TGCGCCAGCAGCTTCAGTGTGTCCACTGAAGCTTTCTTT. This gives the protein CASSFSVSTEAFF. Using reference TRBV5-1 and TRBJ1-1 for the parts outside the CDR3, the full variable domain is KAGVTQTPRYLIKTRGQQVTLSCSPISGHRSVSWYQQTPGQGLQFLFEYFSETQRNKGNFPGRFSGRQFSNSRSEMNVSTLELGDSALYLCASSFSVSTEAFFGQGTRLTVV.

This chain connects TRBV7-9 to TRBJ1-1, with D tentatively TRBD1 (5 bases). Germline V gene lookup returns CDR1 SEHNR and CDR2 FQNEAQ (reference sequence). CDR3 length equals 15 residues. V lost 3 bases, J lost 4 bases, and 15 bases lay in between. CDR3 sequence reads: CASSLGSGKSTEAFF. The CDR3 DNA reads as TGTGCCAGCAGCTTGGGGTCAGGGAAATCCACTGAAGCTTTCTTT.

This clone was counted between two and nine times. The genes are TRBV7-3 and TRBJ2-5; 8 bases match TRBD1. Losses at the gene ends were 5 bases for V and 5 bases for J; bases not matched to a gene: 7. The CDR3 spans 14 residues. Germline CDR1 is SGHTA and CDR2 is FQGTGA. CDR3 DNA: TGTGCCAGCAGCCCCGGACAGGGTTTCGAGACCCAGTACTTC. Amino acid sequence: CASSPGQGFETQYF.

CDR3 DNA: TGTGCCAGCTCCGCTGGGGCCAACGTCCTGACTTTC. Amino acids: CASSAGANVLTF. The chain uses TRBV7-3 and TRBJ2-6; D gene ambiguous. The CDR3 totals 12 residues. Looked up from germline, CDR1 is SGHTA and CDR2 is FQGTGA. V was shortened by 8 bases and J by 2 bases, with 4 bases between the two germline ends.

Concerning this clone itself: A much larger clone lies a single base off, so this may be a read error. This chain uses TRBV11-3 with TRBJ2-3, with unresolved D. Germline loops: CDR1 SGHNT, CDR2 YENEEA. V was pared by 2 bases and J by 0 bases, with 3 bases between. The CDR3 runs to 13 residues. The CDR3 reads CASSLYSTDTQYF. The CDR3 bases are TGTGCCAGCAGCTTATACAGCACAGATACGCAGTATTTT.

This clone was seen a few times. The J gene is TRBJ2-7, the V gene TRBV7-9, with D uncertain. The CDR3 is 13 amino acids. Germline values: CDR1 SEHNR, CDR2 FQNEAQ (reference sequence). V was cut by 6 bases and J by 3 bases, with 12 bases left in between. The CDR3 here is CASRSGPGYEQYF. CDR3 nucleotide sequence: TGTGCCAGCAGGTCCGGACCCGGCTACGAGCAGTACTTC.

This clone showed up just a few times. The rearrangement links TRBV20-1 to TRBJ1-1; D is uncertain. CDR3 size: 11 residues. The V gene's germline CDR1 is DFQATT and CDR2 SNEGSKA (reference sequence). V lost 6 bases, J lost 1 base, and 6 bases lay in between. The CDR3 here is CSAEGNTEAFF. The CDR3 DNA reads TGCAGTGCGGAGGGGAACACTGAAGCTTTCTTT.

At least ten counts were recorded for this clone. This rearrangement joins TRBV14 to TRBJ2-3; TRBD1 aligns across 9 bases. CDR3 size: 15 residues. The V gene end was trimmed by 0 bases and the J gene end by 7 bases; junction bases not matched to a gene: 5. CDR1 and CDR2 (germline): SGHDN, FVKESK. The CDR3 protein is CASSQDQGQGYTQYF. Written as DNA, the CDR3 is TGTGCCAGCAGCCAAGACCAGGGACAGGGCTATACGCAGTATTTT.

V usage is TRBV9 and J usage is TRBJ1-2, with 8 positions matching TRBD1. V shed 5 bases, J shed 7 bases, and the junction held 7 bases outside the gene matches. Germline V gene sequence: CDR1 SGDLS, CDR2 YYNGEE. CDR3 size: 13 residues. In nucleotides, the CDR3 is TGTGCCAGCAGTCGACAGGGGTTTCGTGGCTACACCTTC. Amino acids: CASSRQGFRGYTF.

This clone occurred a few times. J is TRBJ1-4 and V is TRBV14; D gene uncertain. CDR1 and CDR2 from the germline V gene are SGHDN and FVKESK. This CDR3 has 15 amino acids. Trimming took 4 bases from V and 0 from J, leaving 9 bases between them. The CDR3 sequence is CASSRRIATNEKLFF. The CDR3 DNA sequence: TGTGCCAGCAGCCGGAGAATTGCAACTAATGAAAAACTGTTTTTT.

The sample holds a few counts of this clone. This chain links TRBV5-6 with TRBJ2-1; possibly TRBD2 for D (5 bases). CDR1 is SGHDT and CDR2 is YYEEEE in the germline V gene. V was shortened by 0 bases and J by 5 bases, with 12 bases between the two germline ends. This CDR3 is built from 15 residues. CDR3 nucleotide sequence: TGTGCCAGCAGCTTGGGGTTACTAGTGAACAATGAGCAGTTCTTC. Protein sequence: CASSLGLLVNNEQFF.

The V gene is TRBV30, the J gene TRBJ2-7; D ambiguous. Per the germline V gene, CDR1 is GTSNPN and CDR2 is SVGIG (reference sequence). The CDR3 covers 15 residues. V shed 2 bases and J shed 3 bases, with 17 bases lying between them. The CDR3 is CAWSPFLGIDYEQYF. CDR3 nucleotide sequence: TGTGCCTGGAGTCCCTTTTTGGGAATCGACTACGAGCAGTACTTC.

This clone was counted only a few times. The rearrangement links TRBV6-5 to TRBJ2-7; TRBD2 matches 9 bases. The CDR3 runs to 14 residues. In germline, CDR1 is MNHEY, CDR2 SVGAGI. The V and J ends lost 6 bases and 4 bases, in that order; junction bases with no gene match: 7. The DNA for the CDR3 is TGTGCCAGCAGAGGTGCGGGAGGGATTTACGAGCAGTACTTC. Its protein product is CASRGAGGIYEQYF.

The chain carries TRBV2 and TRBJ2-7; the match to TRBD2 covers 13 bases. Germline trimming cut 8 bases from V and 12 bases from J; bases unmatched to any gene: 16. The CDR3 is made up of 15 amino acids. The germline V gene encodes CDR1 SNHLY and CDR2 FYNNEI. In nucleotides, the CDR3 is TGTGCCAGCCTTCCCCGGACTAGCGGGAGCCCAGCCAGGTACTTC. Its translation is CASLPRTSGSPARYF.

This clone has only a few counts. V gene TRBV25-1 combines with J gene TRBJ1-1, with D possibly being TRBD1 (5 bases). Looked up from germline, CDR1 is MGHDK and CDR2 is SYGVNS. With 2 bases removed from V and 5 bases from J, the gap between germline ends came to 15 bases. The CDR3 loop spans 15 amino acids. The CDR3 sequence: CASSEGGRVRTEAFF. CDR3 in DNA: TGTGCCAGCAGTGAAGGAGGCAGGGTGAGGACTGAAGCTTTCTTT.

A few counts support this clone. V is TRBV19 and J is TRBJ2-7; D unresolved. V dropped 0 bases and J dropped 0 bases, with 6 bases sitting between them. The V gene's germline CDR1 is LNHDA and CDR2 SQIVND (reference sequence). The CDR3 is 14 amino acids. The CDR3 DNA is TGTGCCAGTAGTATAGATTGGAGCTCCTACGAGCAGTACTTC. Its translation: CASSIDWSSYEQYF.

The J gene is TRBJ1-5, the V gene TRBV7-2, with D unresolved. Trimming cost V 7 bases and J 2 bases, with 15 bases left between them. There are 15 residues in the CDR3. Germline lookup yields CDR1 SGHTA and CDR2 FQGNSA. The CDR3 bases are TGTGCCAGCACCCTGTATCACGTAGGCAATCAGCCCCAGCATTTT. Translated: CASTLYHVGNQPQHF.

This clone has only a few counts. This chain connects TRBV10-3 to TRBJ1-1, with D unclear. The CDR3 totals 13 residues. Germline values: CDR1 ENHRY, CDR2 SYGVKD. V shed 10 bases and J shed 2 bases, with 14 bases lying between them. The CDR3 nucleotides are TGTGCCACCAACCAAGGGAGTAACACTGAAGCTTTCTTT. Protein sequence: CATNQGSNTEAFF.

This chain's CDR3 is CASSISSSFQPKYEQYF. CDR3 sequence (DNA): TGTGCCAGTAGTATCTCTTCAAGCTTTCAACCAAAATACGAGCAGTACTTC. The V call is TRBV19, the J call TRBJ2-7, with D hard to call. V shed 3 bases and J shed 4 bases, with 22 bases lying between them. Germline-derived CDR1 and CDR2 are LNHDA and SQIVND (reference sequence). This CDR3 has 17 amino acids.

This clone was observed a few times. The chain is built from TRBV28 and TRBJ1-5; D perhaps matches TRBD1 (5 bases). CDR1 and CDR2 (germline): MDHEN, SYDVKM. V lost 6 bases and J 1 base, leaving 16 bases between the germline ends. This CDR3 contains 16 residues. The CDR3 loop reads CASRRRGKESNQPQHF. The DNA of the CDR3 is TGTGCCAGCAGACGGAGGGGTAAGGAGAGCAATCAGCCCCAGCATTTT.

This chain links TRBV7-9 with TRBJ2-3, with D tentatively TRBD1 (6 bases). With 4 bases removed from V and 2 bases from J, the gap between germline ends came to 10 bases. Germline CDR1 SEHNR, CDR2 FQNEAQ (reference sequence). This CDR3 comprises 14 residues. The CDR3 DNA is TGTGCCAGCAGCTCCCGGGACAACACAGATACGCAGTATTTT. Its protein product is CASSSRDNTDTQYF.

The rearrangement uses TRBV5-6 and TRBJ2-3; no definite D call. Looked up from germline, CDR1 is SGHDT and CDR2 is YYEEEE. This CDR3 has 14 amino acids. Trimming removed 1 base at V and 4 bases at J, with 10 bases between. CDR3 residues: CASSLSPYADTQYF. CDR3 bases: TGTGCCAGCAGCTTGTCTCCGTACGCAGATACGCAGTATTTT.

This clone came up many times. This sequence joins TRBV2 and TRBJ2-5; either TRBD1 or TRBD2 may supply D (6 bases each). Germline CDR1 and CDR2: SNHLY and FYNNEI. The CDR3 sequence is 14 residues long. V lost 6 bases and J 5 bases, leaving 16 bases between the germline ends. This chain's CDR3 is CASRLQGRRETQYF. The CDR3 DNA is TGTGCCAGCAGACTGCAGGGGAGGAGGGAGACCCAGTACTTC.

This clone was counted ten times or more. This chain connects TRBV7-9 to TRBJ2-3; D gene unclear. There are 14 residues in the CDR3. Trimming removed 5 bases from V and 7 bases from J, with 16 bases in between. The germline V gene encodes CDR1 SEHNR and CDR2 FQNEAQ (reference sequence). The CDR3 bases are TGTGCCAGCAGCGACAATTCTAAAGGAAATACGCAGTATTTT. This gives the protein CASSDNSKGNTQYF.

V and J are TRBV7-7 and TRBJ2-5, with a possible D match to TRBD1 (8 bases). The CDR3 length is 16 residues. Germline-derived CDR1 and CDR2 are SSHAT and FNYEAQ (reference sequence). V was pared by 5 bases and J by 5 bases, with 21 bases between. The CDR3 protein is CASSAQQGQGGETQYF. The CDR3 coding sequence is TGTGCCAGCAGCGCCCAACAAGGACAGGGAGGGGAGACCCAGTACTTC. The variable domain in full, completed from reference TRBV7-7 and TRBJ2-5, reads GAGVSQSPRYKVTKRGQDVTLRCDPISSHATLYWYQQALGQGPEFLTYFNYEAQPDKSGLPSDRFSAERPEGSISTLTIQRTEQRDSAMYRCASSAQQGQGGETQYFGPGTRLLVL.

The J gene is TRBJ2-1, the V gene TRBV4-2, with a possible D match to TRBD2 (5 bases). CDR3 length: 14 amino acids. In germline, CDR1 is LGHNA, CDR2 YNFKEQ. Between the trimmed V and J ends, which lost 4 bases and 3 bases, there was a span of 10 bases. The CDR3: CASSRTGDYNEQFF. For the CDR3, the DNA is TGTGCCAGCAGCCGGACTGGGGACTACAATGAGCAGTTCTTC.

The V call is TRBV18, the J call TRBJ2-7; D possibly corresponds to TRBD2 (5 bases). The CDR3 has 12 residues. Per germline, CDR1 KGHSH and CDR2 LQKENI. Trimming cost V 6 bases and J 6 bases, with 12 bases left between them. CDR3 sequence reads: CASSPGFGEQYF. For the CDR3, the DNA is TGTGCCAGCTCGCCGGGATTCGGCGAGCAGTACTTC.

The chain carries TRBV6-6 and TRBJ1-1; D is uncertain. Deletions cut 3 bases from V and 7 bases from J, with 6 bases between. CDR3 size: 11 residues. Per germline, CDR1 MNHNY and CDR2 SVGAGI (reference sequence). CDR3 region: CASSYYGEAFF. CDR3 sequence (DNA): TGTGCCAGCAGTTATTACGGTGAAGCTTTCTTT.

This clone came up a few times. The V gene is TRBV27, the J gene TRBJ1-6, with D possibly being TRBD1 (6 bases). CDR1 is MNHEY, CDR2 SMNVEV, per germline (reference sequence). V dropped 6 bases and J dropped 7 bases, with 13 bases sitting between them. The CDR3 length is 14 residues. This CDR3 is CASRPRTENSPLHF. CDR3 in DNA: TGTGCCAGCAGGCCCCGGACAGAGAATTCACCCCTCCACTTT.

The rearrangement joins TRBV13 to TRBJ2-6; D is undetermined. CDR3 size: 17 residues. Trimming cost V 5 bases and J 0 bases, with 14 bases left between them. The V gene's germline CDR1 is PRHDT and CDR2 FYEKMQ (reference sequence). The CDR3 is CASSRMARDSGANVLTF. The CDR3 DNA reads as TGTGCCAGCAGCCGGATGGCTAGGGACTCTGGGGCCAACGTCCTGACTTTC. Drawing the rest from reference TRBV13 and TRBJ2-6, the complete variable domain is AAGVIQSPRHLIKEKRETATLKCYPIPRHDTVYWYQQGPGQDPQFLISFYEKMQSDKGSIPDRFSAQQFSDYHSELNMSSLELGDSALYFCASSRMARDSGANVLTFGAGSRLTVL.

This clone occurred a few times. V and J are TRBV4-2 and TRBJ2-3; no firm D call. The CDR3 totals 11 residues. CDR1 is LGHNA and CDR2 is YNFKEQ in the germline V gene. The germline V and J ends were trimmed by 6 bases and 6 bases, with 7 bases remaining between them. Written as DNA, the CDR3 is TGTGCCAGCAGACAGCAGGATACGCAGTATTTT. It yields the protein CASRQQDTQYF.

This clone showed up just a few times. The chain combines TRBV7-2 with TRBJ1-2, with D hard to call. The germline gives CDR1 SGHTA, CDR2 FQGNSA. The V end was cut by 2 bases, the J end by 8 bases, with 15 bases between. CDR3 size: 14 residues. CDR3 sequence (DNA): TGTGCCAGCAGCTTACCACAGAGGCAAAGCGGCTACACCTTC. Translation gives CASSLPQRQSGYTF.